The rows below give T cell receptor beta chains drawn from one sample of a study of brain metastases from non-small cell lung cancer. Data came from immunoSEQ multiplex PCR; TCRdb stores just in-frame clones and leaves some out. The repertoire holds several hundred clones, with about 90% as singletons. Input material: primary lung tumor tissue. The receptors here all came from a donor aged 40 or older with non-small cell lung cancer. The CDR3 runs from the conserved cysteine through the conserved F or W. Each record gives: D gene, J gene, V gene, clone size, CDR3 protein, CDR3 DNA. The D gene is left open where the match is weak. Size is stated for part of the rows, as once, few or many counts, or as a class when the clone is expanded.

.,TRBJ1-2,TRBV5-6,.,CASSLGQFYGYTF,TGTGCCAGCAGCTTGGGGCAGTTCTATGGCTATACCTTC
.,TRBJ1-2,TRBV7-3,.,CASSSLGGGREISYGYTF,TGTGCCAGCAGCTCACTTGGTGGTGGCAGGGAAATTAGCTATGGCTACACCTTC
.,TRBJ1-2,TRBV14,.,CASSQGGPWGYTF,TGTGCCAGCAGCCAAGGGGGGCCCTGGGGCTACACCTTC
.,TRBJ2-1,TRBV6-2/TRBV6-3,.,CASSYSSGYNEQFF,TGTGCCAGCAGTTACTCGTCGGGGTACAATGAGCAGTTCTTC
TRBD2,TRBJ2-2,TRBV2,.,CASSALAGGPFTGELFF,TGTGCCAGCAGTGCACTAGCGGGAGGGCCATTCACCGGGGAGCTGTTTTTT
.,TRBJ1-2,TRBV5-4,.,CASSFPSGGYGYTF,TGTGCCAGCAGCTTCCCAAGCGGGGGATATGGCTACACCTTC
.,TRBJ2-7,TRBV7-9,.,CASSFTRNKQYF,TGTGCCAGCAGCTTTACTAGGAACAAGCAATACTTC
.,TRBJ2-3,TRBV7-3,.,CASSLTRRDTQYF,TGTGCCAGCAGCTTAACGAGGCGAGATACGCAGTATTTT
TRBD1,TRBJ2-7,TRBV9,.,CASSGRDRVSLYEQYF,TGTGCCAGCAGCGGCCGGGACAGGGTTTCCCTTTACGAGCAGTACTTC
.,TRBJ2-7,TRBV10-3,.,CAISDSDYEQYF,TGTGCCATCAGTGATTCAGATTACGAGCAGTACTTC
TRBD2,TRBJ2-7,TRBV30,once,CAWNVGEGGEQYF,TGTGCCTGGAATGTAGGGGAGGGCGGCGAGCAGTACTTC
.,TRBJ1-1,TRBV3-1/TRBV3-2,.,CASSQVETGQEDTEAFF,TGTGCCAGCAGCCAAGTTGAGACGGGACAAGAAGACACTGAAGCTTTCTTT
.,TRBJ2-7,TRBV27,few,CASTPISGDGEQYF,TGTGCCAGCACCCCGATCTCGGGGGACGGCGAGCAGTACTTC
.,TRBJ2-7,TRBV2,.,CASRDTASAEQYF,TGTGCCAGCAGGGATACAGCCTCGGCCGAGCAGTACTTC
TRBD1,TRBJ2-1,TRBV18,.,CASSPGQGISNEQFF,TGTGCCAGCTCCCCTGGACAGGGAATCTCCAATGAGCAGTTCTTC
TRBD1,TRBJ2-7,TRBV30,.,CAWGRGLVEQYF,TGTGCCTGGGGCAGGGGGCTGGTCGAGCAGTACTTC
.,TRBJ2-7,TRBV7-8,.,CASSVRGGPLSYEQYF,TGTGCCAGCAGCGTCAGGGGAGGGCCCCTCTCCTACGAGCAGTACTTC
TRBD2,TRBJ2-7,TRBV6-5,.,CASSYSISGRIYEQYF,TGTGCCAGCAGTTATTCCATTAGCGGGAGGATATACGAGCAGTACTTC
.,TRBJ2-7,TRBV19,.,CASSTRDLGAEQYF,TGTGCCAGTAGTACCCGGGACCTGGGAGCGGAGCAGTACTTC
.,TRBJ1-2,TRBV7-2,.,CASSLGLGSDGYTF,TGTGCCAGCAGCTTAGGTCTAGGTTCGGACGGCTACACCTTC
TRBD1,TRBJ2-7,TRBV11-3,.,CASSPRDSSEQYF,TGTGCCAGCAGCCCCCGGGACAGTAGCGAGCAGTACTTC
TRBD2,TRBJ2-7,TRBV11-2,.,CASSLGVAGIYEQYF,TGTGCCAGCAGCTTAGGGGTAGCGGGGATCTACGAGCAGTACTTC
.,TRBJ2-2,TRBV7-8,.,CASTTRTENTGELFF,TGTGCCAGCACGACACGGACAGAGAACACCGGGGAGCTGTTTTTT
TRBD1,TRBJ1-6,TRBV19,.,CASRIGTGLSPLHF,TGTGCCAGTAGAATTGGGACAGGGCTCTCACCCCTCCACTTT
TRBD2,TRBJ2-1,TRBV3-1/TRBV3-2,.,CASSQLAGHNEQFF,TGTGCCAGCAGCCAACTAGCGGGCCACAATGAGCAGTTCTTC
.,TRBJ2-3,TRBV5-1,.,CASSLMGLPDMQYF,TGCGCCAGCAGCTTAATGGGACTCCCAGATATGCAGTATTTT
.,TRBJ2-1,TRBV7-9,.,CASSLTQSTYNEQFF,TGTGCCAGCAGCTTAACACAAAGTACCTACAATGAGCAATTCTTC
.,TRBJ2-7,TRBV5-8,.,CASSFSEQYF,TGTGCCAGCAGCTTCTCCGAGCAGTACTTC
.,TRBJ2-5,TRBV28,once,CASRTGGTQETQYF,TGTGCCAGCAGGACCGGCGGGACCCAAGAGACCCAGTACTTC
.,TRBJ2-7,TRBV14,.,CASSPLGGAYEQYF,TGTGCCAGCAGCCCCCTGGGTGGGGCCTACGAGCAGTACTTC
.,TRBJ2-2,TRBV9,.,CASSGRGSRGTGELFF,TGTGCCAGCAGCGGCCGGGGCTCACGAGGCACCGGGGAGCTGTTTTTT
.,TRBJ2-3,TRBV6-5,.,CASLGGIDTQYF,TGTGCCAGCCTCGGGGGCATAGATACGCAGTATTTT
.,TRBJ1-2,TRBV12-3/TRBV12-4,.,CASSFALGGYTF,TGTGCCAGCAGTTTCGCTCTTGGTGGCTACACCTTC
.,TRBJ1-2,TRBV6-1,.,CASSERGFRVYGYTF,TGTGCCAGCAGTGAGCGTGGGTTTCGGGTCTATGGCTACACCTTC
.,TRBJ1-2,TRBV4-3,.,CASSHNDGTNYGYTF,TGCGCCAGCAGCCACAACGACGGGACTAACTATGGCTACACCTTC
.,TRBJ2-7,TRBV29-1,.,CSVLDPEQYF,TGCAGCGTCCTAGACCCTGAGCAGTACTTC
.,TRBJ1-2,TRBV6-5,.,CASSYSANYGYTF,TGTGCCAGCAGTTATTCGGCTAACTATGGCTACACCTTC
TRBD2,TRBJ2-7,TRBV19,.,CASSNRGVYYEQYF,TGTGCCAGTAGTAATCGGGGGGTATATTACGAGCAGTACTTC
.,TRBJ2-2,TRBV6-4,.,CASSDSTTEELFF,TGTGCCAGCAGTGACTCGACCACCGAGGAGCTGTTTTTT
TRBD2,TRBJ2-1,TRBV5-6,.,CASSLAAIAGANEQFF,TGTGCCAGCAGCTTGGCTGCGATAGCGGGTGCTAATGAGCAGTTCTTC
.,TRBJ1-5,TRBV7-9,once,CASSSLNQPQHF,TGTGCCAGCAGCTCGTTAAATCAGCCCCAGCATTTT
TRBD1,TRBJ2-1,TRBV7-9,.,CASSLAKPGQGAGEQFF,TGTGCCAGCAGCTTAGCGAAACCGGGACAGGGGGCAGGTGAGCAGTTCTTC
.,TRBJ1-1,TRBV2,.,CASSYQIEAFF,TGTGCCAGCAGCTATCAAATTGAAGCTTTCTTT
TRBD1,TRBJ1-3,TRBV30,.,CARSGQPFNSGNTIYF,TGTGCCAGGTCGGGACAGCCTTTTAACTCTGGAAACACCATATATTTT
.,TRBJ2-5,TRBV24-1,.,CATRGQGETQYF,TGTGCCACCCGGGGTCAGGGTGAGACCCAGTACTTC
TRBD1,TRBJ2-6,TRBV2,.,CASSESGQGFGANVLTF,TGTGCCAGCAGTGAATCGGGACAGGGATTTGGGGCCAACGTCCTGACTTTC
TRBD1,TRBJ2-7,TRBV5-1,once,CASSGGQVSSYEQYF,TGCGCCAGCAGCGGGGGACAGGTAAGCTCCTACGAGCAGTACTTC
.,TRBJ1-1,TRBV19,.,CASSMVFGTPWVAFF,TGTGCCAGTAGTATGGTCTTCGGGACACCATGGGTAGCTTTCTTT
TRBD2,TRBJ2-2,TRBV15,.,CATNPRVAGDSGELFF,TGTGCCACCAACCCCCGGGTAGCGGGAGATTCCGGGGAGCTGTTTTTT
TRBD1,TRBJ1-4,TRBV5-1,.,CASSLAGTGGEKLFF,TGCGCCAGCAGCTTGGCCGGGACAGGGGGTGAAAAACTGTTTTTT
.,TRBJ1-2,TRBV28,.,CASITAAAHYGYTF,TGTGCCAGCATTACTGCGGCAGCGCACTATGGCTACACCTTC
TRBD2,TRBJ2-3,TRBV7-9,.,CASSPRLAGDPDTQYF,TGTGCCAGCAGCCCCCGACTAGCGGGAGACCCAGATACGCAGTATTTT
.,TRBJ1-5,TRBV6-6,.,CASINQGSNQLQHF,TGTGCCAGCATTAATCAGGGGAGCAATCAGCTCCAGCATTTT
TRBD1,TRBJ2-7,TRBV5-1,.,CASSLDRGGYEQYF,TGCGCCAGCAGCTTAGACAGGGGAGGCTACGAGCAGTACTTC
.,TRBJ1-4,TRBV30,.,CAWKRKPNEKLFF,TGTGCCTGGAAGAGGAAACCTAATGAAAAACTGTTTTTT
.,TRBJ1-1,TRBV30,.,CATENTEAFF,TGTGCGACAGAGAACACTGAAGCTTTCTTT
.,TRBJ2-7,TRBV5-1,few,CASSPEGQAWILYEQYF,TGCGCCAGCAGCCCAGAGGGGCAGGCCTGGATCCTTTACGAGCAGTACTTC